This T cell receptor beta chain is drawn from a study of shared clonotypes between healthy human individuals. Study as a whole: Donor composition was a couple of women and a few men, aged 18 to 49. The study's findings and limits: Across subsets, estimated richness was generally greater for naive than for memory populations. The researchers took only blood, and tissue repertoires probably look different.

Germline V lookup: CDR1 MDHEN, CDR2 SYDVKM. V was trimmed by 7 bases and J by 5 bases, leaving 9 bases between them. The CDR3 consists of 11 residues. On this clone: Its antigen is as yet unknown.

TCRdb keeps only in-frame clones here, not all; method: immunoSEQ multiplex PCR. The table shows roughly 650,000 clones, with roughly 96% occurring only once. CD45RO-negative, CCR7-selected cells formed the naive CD8 fraction, which excluded terminally differentiated effector memory CD45RA+ cells. This clonotype was obtained from a woman aged 25 to 39 in good health. The chain couples TRBV28 to TRBJ2-7, with a tentative D call TRBD2 (5 bases). Sequenced: naive CD8+ T cells sorted from blood. For the CDR3, the DNA is TGTGCCAGCAAAGGACTGCACGAGCAGTACTTC. It is translated as CASKGLHEQYF.